Reported below is one T cell receptor beta chain. This CDR3 has 11 amino acids. Germline CDR1 reads SQVTM; CDR2 reads ANQGSEA. J gave up 7 bases and V 3 bases, and 3 bases lay outside the gene matches. This sample is part of a study of blood T cell repertoires in COVID-19. On the study more broadly: Samples representing acute and convalescent COVID-19 were sourced from the United States, Italy and Spain. PBMCs, B-cell-depleted T cells, or T cells were the source of the cDNA or gDNA that made up the material.

In the original analysis: Amplification from reference gene primers served as the basis for estimated nucleated cell counts. The protocol was immunoSEQ multiplex PCR, while the TCRdb copy is restricted to in-frame clones and leaves out a portion. That table supplies the V and J calls and clone size; D and trimming were determined from the DNA. This table has tens of thousands of clones, around 90% appearing once. The chain carries TRBV29-1 and TRBJ2-7; 7 positions match TRBD2. The clonotype originates from a man in his sixties with active COVID-19. The specimen was peripheral blood. CDR3 DNA: TGCAGCGTTGAGCGGGGGACTGAGCAGTACTTC. Residues: CSVERGTEQYF.